This TCR beta chain was sequenced during a study of Ad26.COV2.S vaccination and SARS-CoV-2 variants. Points from the study as a whole: Among vaccine recipients, spike-specific TCR breadth exceeded that of placebo recipients.

Sequenced by immunoSEQ multiplex PCR; TCRdb stores in-frame clones only, minus some. This table has some 180,000 clones, 70% to 90% appearing once. CDR3 length equals 13 residues. Trimming removed 4 bases from V and 5 bases from J, with 12 bases in between. CDR1 SGHRS and CDR2 YFSETQ come from the germline V gene. Worth noting for this clone: Its antigen remains unknown.

The specimen comprised peripheral blood, sampled after recovery from COVID-19. This TCR was sampled from a human donor who had recovered from COVID-19. The V gene is TRBV5-1, the J gene TRBJ2-5; unclear D gene. CDR3 bases: TGCGCCAGCAGCCCCGTCATAGGCGAGACCCAGTACTTC. Residues: CASSPVIGETQYF.